A single sample gave rise to the 9 T cell receptor beta chains below, sequenced in a study of blood T cell repertoires in COVID-19. Method: immunoSEQ multiplex PCR; TCRdb's copy keeps in-frame clones and lacks some. The data hold more than 200,000 clones, with roughly 88% observed a single time. The sequenced sample consisted of peripheral blood. These receptors all stem from a man at least 80 years old with acute or convalescent COVID-19.

The CDR3 DNA reads TGCGCCAGCAGCTTGAGGGAGTCTATGTACCAAGAGACCCAGTACTTC. Encoded protein: CASSLRESMYQETQYF. V is TRBV5-1 and J is TRBJ2-5; maybe TRBD2 (5 bases). Between the trimmed V and J ends, which lost 1 base and 0 bases, there was a span of 13 bases. The CDR3 has 16 residues. Germline V gives CDR1 SGHRS, CDR2 YFSETQ.

This clone has a handful of counts. This chain uses TRBV7-9 with TRBJ1-5, with 8 bases lining up with TRBD1. V trimming: 6 bases; J trimming: 5 bases; junction bases outside the gene matches: 6. This CDR3 spans 14 amino acids. Germline CDR1 SEHNR, CDR2 FQNEAQ (reference sequence). CDR3 nucleotide sequence: TGTGCCAGCAGTGACGGACAGGGCCATCAGCCCCAGCATTTT. This codes for CASSDGQGHQPQHF.

The chain is built from TRBV6-2 or TRBV6-3 and TRBJ1-6; D may be TRBD1 (5 bases). Germline V gene sequence: CDR1 MNHEY, CDR2 SVGEGT. This CDR3 comprises 11 residues. V shed 5 bases and J shed 13 bases, with 9 bases lying between them. As DNA, the CDR3 is TGTGCCAGCAGTCATGACAGTCCCCTCCACTTT. Translated: CASSHDSPLHF.

The genes are TRBV4-2 and TRBJ2-7; D is undetermined. The V and J ends lost 2 bases and 2 bases respectively, with 13 bases between them. CDR3 length: 15 amino acids. Germline lookup yields CDR1 LGHNA and CDR2 YNFKEQ. CDR3 sequence: CASSQLVGPPYEQYF. As DNA, the CDR3 is TGTGCCAGCAGCCAACTTGTCGGTCCCCCCTACGAGCAGTACTTC.

As to this clone: The sample has other DNA sequences that encode this CDR3 too. The V and J genes are TRBV19 and TRBJ1-5; D is unclear. Germline V gene sequence: CDR1 LNHDA, CDR2 SQIVND (reference sequence). V was pared by 1 base and J by 4 bases, with 11 bases between. The CDR3 runs 15 residues. CDR3 bases: TGTGCCAGTAGTATAGGAGGGCGAGGAAATCAGCCCCAGCATTTT. Translated, it gives CASSIGGRGNQPQHF.

This chain connects TRBV6-5 to TRBJ1-2, with D uncertain. Germline V gene lookup returns CDR1 MNHEY and CDR2 SVGAGI. The CDR3 consists of 14 residues. Trimming left V 0 bases short and J 2 bases short, with 7 bases between. The CDR3 is CASSYSGRNYGYTF. For the CDR3, the DNA is TGTGCCAGCAGTTACTCTGGCAGAAACTATGGCTACACCTTC.

The chain has TRBV2 and TRBJ1-1; no clear D gene. The germline V gene encodes CDR1 SNHLY and CDR2 FYNNEI. This CDR3 is 13 amino acids long. The V end lost 3 bases, the J end lost 1 base, and 6 bases lay between the germline ends. The DNA for the CDR3 is TGTGCCAGCAGTGATCCAGGGAACACTGAAGCTTTCTTT. Translation: CASSDPGNTEAFF.

The genes are TRBV19 and TRBJ2-5; perhaps TRBD2 as D (6 bases). CDR1 and CDR2 from the germline V gene are LNHDA and SQIVND (reference sequence). V gave up 7 bases and J gave up 5 bases, with 11 bases separating them. This CDR3 spans 12 amino acids. CDR3 region: CASTGGGETQYF. The DNA for the CDR3 is TGTGCCAGTACCGGCGGAGGGGAGACCCAGTACTTC.

This rearrangement joins TRBV5-1 to TRBJ1-3, with 7 nucleotides matching TRBD1. The CDR3 is 16 amino acids. V was pared by 0 bases and J by 4 bases, with 7 bases of the junction left unmatched. Germline V gives CDR1 SGHRS, CDR2 YFSETQ. The CDR3 DNA reads as TGCGCCAGCAGCTTGGCCCCGACAGGGCCCGGAAACACCATATATTTT. Its protein product is CASSLAPTGPGNTIYF.